This T cell receptor beta chain was documented in a study of cytotoxic CD8 clonotypes in ibrutinib-treated CLL. The wider study: Partial response occurred in approximately 24 patients and complete response in 2; at median about 6 years, about 14 remained remitted and 12 progressed. Timing of response sample collection was a median approximately twelve months after treatment start, with a range of 6 to 36.

Note on this clone: Its matching antigen is unknown.

Trimming removed 7 bases at V and 3 bases at J, with 18 bases between. This CDR3 region has 16 residues. Germline V lookup: CDR1 LGHNA, CDR2 YNFKEQ. Findings of the study overall: Before falling back toward baseline at progression, clonality had risen at the time of ibrutinib response. Public clonotypes occurred uncommonly; on treatment, they contracted or remained stable.

TCRdb's copy holds only in-frame clones and misses some; the assay was immunoSEQ multiplex PCR. The table lists 200,000 to 250,000 clones, roughly 73% of them singletons. The chain is built from TRBV4-2 and TRBJ2-2; D unclear. The specimen was PBMCs, collected after 12 months of ibrutinib treatment. The receptor was derived from a human donor with chronic lymphocytic leukemia. The CDR3 loop reads CASTPFQESDTGELFF. CDR3 coding DNA: TGTGCCAGCACCCCGTTTCAGGAAAGCGACACCGGGGAGCTGTTTTTT.